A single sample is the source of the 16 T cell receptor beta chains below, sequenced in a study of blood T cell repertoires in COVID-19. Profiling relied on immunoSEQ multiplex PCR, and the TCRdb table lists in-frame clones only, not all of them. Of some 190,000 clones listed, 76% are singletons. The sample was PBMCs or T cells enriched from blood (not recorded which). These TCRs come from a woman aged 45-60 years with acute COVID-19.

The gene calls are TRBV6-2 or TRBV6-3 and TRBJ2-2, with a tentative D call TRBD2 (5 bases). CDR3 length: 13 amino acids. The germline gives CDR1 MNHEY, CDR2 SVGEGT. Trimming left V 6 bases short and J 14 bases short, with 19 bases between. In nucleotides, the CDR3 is TGTGCCAGCAGCCCCCGGGGAGCCCTCTCCCTGTTTTTT. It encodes CASSPRGALSLFF.

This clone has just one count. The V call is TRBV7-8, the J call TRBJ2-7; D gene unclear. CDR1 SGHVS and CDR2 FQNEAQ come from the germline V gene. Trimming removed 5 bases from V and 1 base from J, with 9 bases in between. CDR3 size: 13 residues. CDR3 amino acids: CASSPDGSYEQYV. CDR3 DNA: TGTGCCAGCAGCCCAGACGGGTCCTACGAGCAGTACGTC.

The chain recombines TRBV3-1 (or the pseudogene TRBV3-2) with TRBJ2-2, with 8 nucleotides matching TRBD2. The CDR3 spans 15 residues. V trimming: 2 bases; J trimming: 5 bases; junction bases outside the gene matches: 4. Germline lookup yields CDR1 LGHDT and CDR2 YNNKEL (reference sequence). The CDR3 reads CASSQIAGLTGELFF. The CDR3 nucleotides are TGTGCCAGCAGCCAAATAGCGGGGTTAACCGGGGAGCTGTTTTTT.

The CDR3 loop is CASSSWRGLDRTEAFF. CDR3 nucleotide sequence: TGTGCCAGCAGTTCCTGGCGGGGGCTTGATCGGACTGAAGCTTTCTTT. The V and J genes are TRBV27 and TRBJ1-1, with a weak D call TRBD1 (6 bases). From germline, CDR1 is MNHEY and CDR2 SMNVEV (reference sequence). The CDR3 totals 16 residues. Deletions cut 4 bases from V and 5 bases from J, with 20 bases between.

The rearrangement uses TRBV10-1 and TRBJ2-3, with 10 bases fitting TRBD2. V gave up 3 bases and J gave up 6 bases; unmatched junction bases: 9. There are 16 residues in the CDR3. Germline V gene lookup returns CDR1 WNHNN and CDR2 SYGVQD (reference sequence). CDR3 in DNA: TGCGCCAGCAGTGAAGGTAGCGGGGGGTCAGGGGATACGCAGTATTTT. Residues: CASSEGSGGSGDTQYF.

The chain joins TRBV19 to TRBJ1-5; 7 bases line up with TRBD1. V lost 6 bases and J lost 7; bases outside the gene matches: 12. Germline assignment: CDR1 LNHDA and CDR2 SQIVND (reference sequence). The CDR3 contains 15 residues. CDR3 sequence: CASRPPDRDGQPQHF. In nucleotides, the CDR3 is TGTGCCAGTAGGCCCCCCGACAGGGACGGACAGCCCCAGCATTTT.

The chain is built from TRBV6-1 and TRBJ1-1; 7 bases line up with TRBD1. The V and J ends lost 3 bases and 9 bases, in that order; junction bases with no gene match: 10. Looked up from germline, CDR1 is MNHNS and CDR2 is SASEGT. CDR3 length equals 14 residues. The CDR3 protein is CASSETRGVGKAFF. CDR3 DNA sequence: TGTGCCAGCAGTGAGACCAGGGGGGTAGGGAAAGCTTTCTTT.

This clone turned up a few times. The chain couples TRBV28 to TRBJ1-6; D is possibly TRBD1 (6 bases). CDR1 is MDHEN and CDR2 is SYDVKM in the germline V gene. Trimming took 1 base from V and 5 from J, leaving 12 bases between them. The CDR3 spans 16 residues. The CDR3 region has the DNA TGTGCCAGCAGTTTATACAGGGCGAGTGATAATTCACCCCTCCACTTT. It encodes CASSLYRASDNSPLHF.

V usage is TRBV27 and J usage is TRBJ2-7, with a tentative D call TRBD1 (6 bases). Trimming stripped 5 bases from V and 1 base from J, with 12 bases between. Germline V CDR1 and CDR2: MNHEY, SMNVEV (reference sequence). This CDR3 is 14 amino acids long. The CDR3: CASSPLDSSYEQYV. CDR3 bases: TGTGCCAGCAGTCCCCTGGACAGTTCCTACGAGCAGTACGTC.

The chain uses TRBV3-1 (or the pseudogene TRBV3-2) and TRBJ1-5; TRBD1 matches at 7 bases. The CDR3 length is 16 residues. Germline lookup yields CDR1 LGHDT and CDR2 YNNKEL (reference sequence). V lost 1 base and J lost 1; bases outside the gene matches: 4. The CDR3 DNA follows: TGTGCCAGCAGCCAAGGCAGGGGGTCAAGCAATCAGCCCCAGCATTTT. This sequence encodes CASSQGRGSSNQPQHF.

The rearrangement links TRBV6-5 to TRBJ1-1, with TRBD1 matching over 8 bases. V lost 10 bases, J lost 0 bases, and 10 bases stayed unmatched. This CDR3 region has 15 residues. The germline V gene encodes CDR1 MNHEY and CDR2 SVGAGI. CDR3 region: CATLGQGNMNTEAFF. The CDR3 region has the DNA TGTGCCACCCTAGGACAGGGTAACATGAACACTGAAGCTTTCTTT.

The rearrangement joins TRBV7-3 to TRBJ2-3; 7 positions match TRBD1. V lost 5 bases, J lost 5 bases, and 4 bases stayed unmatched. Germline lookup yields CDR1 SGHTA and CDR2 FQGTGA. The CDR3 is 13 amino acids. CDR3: CASSRDRVDTQYF. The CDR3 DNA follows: TGTGCCAGCAGCCGCGACAGGGTAGATACGCAGTATTTT.

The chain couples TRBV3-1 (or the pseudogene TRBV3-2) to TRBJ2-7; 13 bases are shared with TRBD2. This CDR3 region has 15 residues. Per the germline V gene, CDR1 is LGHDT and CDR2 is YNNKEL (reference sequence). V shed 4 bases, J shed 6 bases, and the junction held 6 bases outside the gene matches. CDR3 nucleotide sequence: TGTGCCAGCAGCCGCCACGGACTAGCGGGAGTCGAGCAGTACGTC. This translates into CASSRHGLAGVEQYV.

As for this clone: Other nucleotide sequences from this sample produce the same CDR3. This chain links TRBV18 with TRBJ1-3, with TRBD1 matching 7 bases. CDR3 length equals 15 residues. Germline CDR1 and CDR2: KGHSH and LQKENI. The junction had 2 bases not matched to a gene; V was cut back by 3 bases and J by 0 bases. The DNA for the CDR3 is TGTGCCAGCTCACCGGGACAGCACTCTGGAAACACCATATATTTT. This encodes CASSPGQHSGNTIYF.

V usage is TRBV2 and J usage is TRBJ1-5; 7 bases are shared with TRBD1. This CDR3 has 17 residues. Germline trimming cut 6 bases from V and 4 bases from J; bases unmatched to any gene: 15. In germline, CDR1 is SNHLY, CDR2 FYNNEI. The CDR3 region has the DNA TGTGCCAGCAGGCCCAATACGCCCGAGACAGGGAATCAGCCCCAGCATTTT. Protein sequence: CASRPNTPETGNQPQHF.

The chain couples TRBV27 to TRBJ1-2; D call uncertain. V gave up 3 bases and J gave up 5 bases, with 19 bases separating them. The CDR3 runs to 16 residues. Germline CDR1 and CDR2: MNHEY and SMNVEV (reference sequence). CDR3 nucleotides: TGTGCCAGCAGTTTTTTTGGTTACGGGAGACTTTATGGCTACACCTTC. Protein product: CASSFFGYGRLYGYTF.